The text below deals with one T cell receptor (beta chain). Its antigen is currently not known. No per-base quality is available; no much larger clone lies one base away. The library was prepared using PCR. Sequencing instrument: Illumina HiSeq 2500. Unique molecular identifiers were incorporated into TCR beta cDNA libraries to reduce PCR and sequencing biases. Roughly 500,000 cDNA molecules were obtained per 1 to 10 million input T cells, so each molecule approximated one T cell. The patient libraries were prepared and sequenced using the same protocol as the earlier healthy control dataset. Samples belonging to the same batch were prepared together, multiplexed and sequenced on a shared HiSeq lane. In the paper's pipeline: Raw barcoded reads were processed with MIGEC, and single-read molecular identifier groups were discarded before consensus assembly and CDR3 extraction. Clonotype tables were post-analysed with VDJtools, and diversity was normalized by down-sampling all datasets to the smallest sample size. To correct batch-related cross-sample contamination, repertoire overlap clustering matched CDR3 amino acid sequences but not nucleotide sequences. The public reads were reanalyzed by TCRdb: fastp trimming at Q25, MiXCR alignment, in-frame beta chains only. Entries are consolidated by CDR3 protein sequence, retaining the most common genes and DNA. The V and J calls, along with clone size, are taken from TCRdb and not from the paper's own processing. The sample profile shows fewer than 700,000 distinct CDR3 sequences; 44% of them were found once. Roughly 1.7% of the sample goes to the ten largest clones.

The data belong to a study of post-analysis software for immune sequencing data (dated by TCRdb to between 2015 and 2016). Study-level background: Recorded disease courses included relapsing-remitting, secondary progressive and progressive-relapsing multiple sclerosis, with some patients lacking subtype annotation. The patient repertoires were set against eleven to twelve previously published healthy control repertoires from donors whose ages ranged from roughly 6 to 27 years. A subset of samples was prepared in parallel using single-end sample barcoding, then pooled and co-amplified after Illumina adapter ligation. The investigation overall reported the following: Direct clustering with F measure showed strong co-clustering of samples prepared in the same batch, prompting a batch-effect correction. The multiple sclerosis patient group was slightly younger than the control group. Multiple sclerosis patients had significantly lower normalized Chao1 diversity than controls, a result that suggests substantial peripheral T-cell clonal expansion. Significantly higher frequencies in patients than in controls were found for roughly 5 TRBV segments, including TRBV5-6, TRBV5-1 and TRBV20-1.

The CDR3 covers 16 residues, taking in both the cysteine and the phenylalanine. The CDR3 DNA has 48 bases and is translated from base 1. TCR beta repertoires were profiled from peripheral blood of about a dozen young patients with multiple sclerosis to demonstrate the VDJtools post-analysis software. The multiple sclerosis patients were children and adolescents between roughly 6 and 17 years of age. This TCR was recovered from a girl between 5 and 17 years old with multiple sclerosis. The chain is encoded by TRBV12-3 or TRBV12-4 joined to TRBJ2-5; TRBD1 agrees with 7 junctional bases. Matching the DNA end better, TRBJ2-7 makes the J call doubtful. Source material: blood. The CDR3 in this case is CASSPTGDRDSYEQYF. The DNA sequence is as follows: TGTGCCAGCAGTCCGACCGGAGACAGGGATTCGTACGAGCAGTACTTC.